This T cell receptor (beta chain) was recorded in a study of regulatory T cells. A note on this clone: Its specificity is not known.

The primer mix had 52 TRBV and 13 TRBJ primers. Produced via immunoSEQ multiplex PCR; TCRdb's table is partial and in-frame only. Found here are 15,000 to 20,000 clones, roughly 90% of them singletons; the top ten hold about 32%. Trimming took off 4 bases at V and 3 bases at J, with 16 bases between the two ends. The CDR3 extends over 15 amino acids. Germline lookup yields CDR1 SEHNR and CDR2 FQNEAQ (reference sequence). The study, taken as a whole, reports: In patients, unique TRB V-J pairs were restricted and V/J usage skewed, especially in Tregs. Patient CD8+ T cells trended nonsignificantly toward lower Shannon entropy than control CD8+ cells.

A couple of CD3G-deficient patients had more severe autoimmunity; all had some. Patients aged 2 to 39 years had fewer naive T cells. This sequence originates from a person aged 18 to 29 with CD3G deficiency. The V call is TRBV7-9, the J call TRBJ2-7; perhaps D is TRBD1 or TRBD2 (5 bases each). Sample: CD8+ T cells sorted from blood. This CDR3 is CASSSPTRGFYEQYF. CDR3 coding DNA: TGTGCCAGCAGCTCACCGACTCGGGGCTTCTACGAGCAGTACTTC.